This TCR beta chain originates from a study of cytomegalovirus exposure and HLA in healthy donors. The PCR used 60 Vbeta and 13 Jbeta primers. The table came from immunoSEQ multiplex PCR; TCRdb's copy has only in-frame clones and leaves some out. The sample carries 84,000 or so clones, approximately 79% recorded once. V was shortened by 7 bases and J by 4 bases, with 5 bases between the two germline ends. CDR3 length equals 10 residues. CDR1 SQVTM and CDR2 ANQGSEA come from the germline V gene. Donors showed nominal health when sampled, although they likely had unrecorded immune exposures. The receptor comes from a man aged 25-45 years in good health and CMV-seronegative. The V gene is TRBV29-1, the J gene TRBJ2-1; D call uncertain. Sequencing used PBMCs. Written as DNA, the CDR3 is TGCAGCGCCGGGTACAATGAGCAGTTCTTC. It encodes CSAGYNEQFF.